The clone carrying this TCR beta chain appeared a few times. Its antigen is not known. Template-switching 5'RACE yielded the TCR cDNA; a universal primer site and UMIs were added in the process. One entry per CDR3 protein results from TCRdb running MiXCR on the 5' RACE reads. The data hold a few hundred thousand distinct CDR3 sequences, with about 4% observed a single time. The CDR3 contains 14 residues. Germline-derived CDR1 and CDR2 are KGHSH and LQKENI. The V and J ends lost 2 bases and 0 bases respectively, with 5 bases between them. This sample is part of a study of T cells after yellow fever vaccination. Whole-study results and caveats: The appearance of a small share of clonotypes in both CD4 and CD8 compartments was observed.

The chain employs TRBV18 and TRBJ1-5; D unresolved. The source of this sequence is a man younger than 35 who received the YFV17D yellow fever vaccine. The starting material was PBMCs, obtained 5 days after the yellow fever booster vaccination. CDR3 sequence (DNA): TGTGCCAGCTCACCAATCTATAGCAATCAGCCCCAGCATTTT. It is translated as CASSPIYSNQPQHF.